This is a list of T cell receptor beta chains from one sample in a study of CD8+CD57+ T cells in acquired aplastic anemia. TCRdb redid the calling of the reads with MiXCR, one entry per CDR3 protein. This table has 400,000 to 600,000 distinct CDR3 sequences, about a third appearing once. Sequencing was done on a sample of sorted CD4+, CD8+, or CD8+CD57+ T cells (not recorded which) from PBMCs. The receptors were sampled from a human donor with aplastic anemia. CDR3s include the opening cysteine and the closing phenylalanine or tryptophan. Fields, in order: clone size, J gene, V gene, D gene, CDR3 protein, CDR3 DNA. The D gene is left open where the match is weak. Clone sizes are given selectively: once, few, many, or a class where the clone is expanded.

many | TRBJ1-2 | TRBV29-1 | TRBD1 | CSVESLGQTDGYTF | TGCAGCGTTGAATCCTTGGGACAGACGGATGGCTACACCTTC
- | TRBJ2-3 | TRBV20-1 | - | CSARSPLDTQYF | TGCAGTGCTAGATCCCCCCTGGATACGCAGTATTTT
many | TRBJ1-2 | TRBV4-2 | - | CASSQVDVTYGYTF | TGTGCCAGCAGCCAAGTGGACGTTACCTATGGCTACACCTTC
few | TRBJ1-2 | TRBV10-3 | - | CASSPHGGDDGYGYTF | TGTGCCAGCAGCCCTCATGGGGGGGATGATGGCTATGGCTACACCTTC
- | TRBJ2-3 | TRBV20-1 | TRBD2 | CSARDLGGTSGSTDTQYF | TGCAGTGCTAGAGATCTAGGGGGGACTAGCGGGAGCACAGATACGCAGTATTTT
many | TRBJ1-3 | TRBV20-1 | TRBD1 | CSAVQGRSGNTIYF | TGCAGTGCTGTACAGGGGCGATCTGGAAACACCATATATTTT
many | TRBJ2-1 | TRBV29-1 | TRBD2 | CSVLSSGSNEQFF | TGCAGCGTTCTATCTAGCGGGAGCAATGAGCAGTTCTTC
- | TRBJ1-1 | TRBV7-3 | - | CASSFGGNTEALF | TGTGCCAGCAGCTTTGGGGGGAACACTGAAGCTCTCTTT
- | TRBJ2-1 | TRBV10-3 | - | CAIRGRNDDEQFF | TGTGCCATCAGGGGGAGAAATGACGATGAGCAGTTCTTC
few | TRBJ2-3 | TRBV7-3 | - | CASSLNSGTDTQYF | TGTGCCAGCAGCTTAAATAGTGGAACAGATACGCAGTATTTT
few | TRBJ1-2 | TRBV7-2 | - | CASDYGYTF | TGTGCCAGCGACTATGGCTACACCTTC
few | TRBJ2-3 | TRBV11-1 | - | CASSLVGASPSGDTQYF | TGTGCCAGCAGCTTAGTTGGGGCTAGCCCCAGTGGGGATACGCAGTATTTT
many | TRBJ2-7 | TRBV7-9 | - | CASSLAQVSSYEQYF | TGTGCCAGCAGCTTAGCCCAGGTTAGCTCCTACGAGCAGTACTTC
few | TRBJ2-7 | TRBV9 | TRBD2 | CASSVGFLAGVYEQYF | TGTGCCAGCAGCGTAGGATTTCTAGCGGGAGTCTACGAGCAGTACTTC
few | TRBJ2-1 | TRBV10-3 | - | CATAQSDEQFF | TGTGCCACCGCCCAGTCGGATGAGCAGTTCTTC
- | TRBJ1-1 | TRBV10-1 | - | CASSDQGMNTDAFF | TGTGCCAGCAGTGATCAGGGTATGAACACTGATGCTTTCTTT
- | TRBJ1-1 | TRBV10-3 | TRBD1 | CAISKRQGVGTEAFF | TGTGCCATCAGTAAACGACAGGGGGTGGGCACTGAAGCTTTCTTT
- | TRBJ2-3 | TRBV7-9 | TRBD2 | CASSFMREGDTQYF | TGTGCCAGCAGCTTTATGCGGGAGGGAGATACGCAGTATTTT
- | TRBJ2-5 | TRBV7-3 | - | CASSPTPQETQYF | TGCGCCAGCAGCCCAACGCCACAAGAGACCCAGTACTTC
- | TRBJ1-5 | TRBV14 | - | CASSLRSSQPQHF | TGTGCCAGCAGCCTCAGGAGCAGTCAGCCCCAGCATTTT
- | TRBJ2-3 | TRBV20-1 | TRBD2 | CSAKSSGAIDTQYF | TGCAGTGCTAAATCCAGCGGGGCTATAGATACGCAGTATTTT
- | TRBJ1-1 | TRBV5-1 | - | CASSYRFSDTEAFF | TGCGCCAGCAGCTACAGGTTTTCCGACACTGAAGCTTTCTTT
many | TRBJ2-7 | TRBV7-9 | TRBD1 | CASSLAQGYEQYF | TGTGCCAGCAGCTTAGCACAGGGGTACGAGCAGTACTTC
many | TRBJ2-1 | TRBV15 | - | CATSRETTSYNEQFF | TGTGCCACCAGCAGAGAGACCACATCCTACAATGAGCAGTTCTTC
- | TRBJ1-1 | TRBV5-1 | - | CASSLAEDTEAFF | TGCGCCAGCAGCTTGGCCGAAGACACTGAAGCTTTCTTT
- | TRBJ2-7 | TRBV5-1 | - | CASRDLWQQYF | TGCGCCAGCAGGGATTTATGGCAGCAGTACTTC
- | TRBJ1-2 | TRBV25-1 | TRBD1 | CASSDGTGANYGYTF | TGTGCCAGCAGTGACGGGACAGGGGCTAACTATGGCTACACCTTC
many | TRBJ1-2 | TRBV7-8 | - | CASSARDINYGYTF | TGTGCCAGCAGCGCCCGGGACATTAACTATGGCTACACCTTC
many | TRBJ2-3 | TRBV7-2 | - | CASSFSGPITQYF | TGTGCCAGCAGCTTCTCGGGACCGATAACGCAGTATTTT
many | TRBJ1-6 | TRBV9 | TRBD1 | CASSIRRDSLNSPLHF | TGTGCCAGCAGCATCCGCCGGGACAGCCTTAATTCACCCCTCCACTTT
- | TRBJ2-5 | TRBV10-1 | - | CASSARGGGETQYF | TGCGCCAGCAGTGCCAGGGGAGGAGGAGAGACCCAGTACTTC
- | TRBJ2-1 | TRBV20-1 | - | CSARFSNEQFF | TGCAGTGCTAGATTTAGCAATGAGCAGTTCTTC
many | TRBJ1-5 | TRBV7-9 | - | CASSSGTLNQPQHF | TGTGCCAGCAGCTCCGGGACACTTAATCAGCCCCAGCATTTT
- | TRBJ2-6 | TRBV15 | - | CASQGSGANVLTF | TGTGCCAGCCAGGGCTCTGGGGCCAACGTCCTGACTTTC
- | TRBJ2-7 | TRBV6-5 | - | CASSYRGDTGNHEQYF | TGTGCCAGCAGTTATCGGGGGGACACAGGGAATCACGAGCAGTACTTC
- | TRBJ1-1 | TRBV20-1 | - | CSVTRTGMNTEAFF | TGCAGTGTTACCCGAACAGGGATGAACACTGAAGCTTTCTTT
- | TRBJ2-3 | TRBV10-3 | - | CAISESVVRAQYF | TGTGCCATCAGTGAGTCGGTCGTCAGGGCGCAGTATTTT
- | TRBJ1-1 | TRBV7-2 | - | CASSLAAEPGTEAFF | TGTGCCAGCAGCTTAGCTGCAGAGCCGGGCACTGAAGCTTTCTTT
- | TRBJ1-3 | TRBV11-2 | - | CASSSTRNTIYF | TGTGCCAGCAGCTCAACTCGAAACACCATATATTTT
many | TRBJ1-4 | TRBV19 | - | CASTQGNEKLFF | TGTGCCAGTACGCAGGGTAATGAAAAACTGTTTTTT
- | TRBJ2-3 | TRBV4-1 | - | CASSQPGGPDTQYF | TGCGCCAGCAGCCAACCTGGGGGACCAGATACGCAGTATTTT
- | TRBJ1-2 | TRBV19 | - | CASSTRGNGNTF | TGTGCCAGTAGTACGAGGGGGAATGGAAACACCTTC